This paragraph covers one T cell receptor beta chain sequence. The record originates from a study of technical replicates of blood from several donors. Profiled with immunoSEQ multiplex PCR; TCRdb holds only in-frame clones, not every one. The data show tens of thousands of clones, just over 90% seen once. The germline V gene encodes CDR1 KGHSH and CDR2 LQKENI. Trimming took 1 base from V and 4 from J, leaving 10 bases between them. This CDR3 is 14 amino acids long. This clonotype was sampled from a human donor in good health. The chain joins TRBV18 to TRBJ2-5; the D gene is possibly TRBD2 (5 bases). Sample: T cells isolated from PBMCs. The CDR3 coding sequence is TGTGCCAGCTCACCACTCGCTAGCATAGAGACCCAGTACTTC. It is translated as CASSPLASIETQYF.